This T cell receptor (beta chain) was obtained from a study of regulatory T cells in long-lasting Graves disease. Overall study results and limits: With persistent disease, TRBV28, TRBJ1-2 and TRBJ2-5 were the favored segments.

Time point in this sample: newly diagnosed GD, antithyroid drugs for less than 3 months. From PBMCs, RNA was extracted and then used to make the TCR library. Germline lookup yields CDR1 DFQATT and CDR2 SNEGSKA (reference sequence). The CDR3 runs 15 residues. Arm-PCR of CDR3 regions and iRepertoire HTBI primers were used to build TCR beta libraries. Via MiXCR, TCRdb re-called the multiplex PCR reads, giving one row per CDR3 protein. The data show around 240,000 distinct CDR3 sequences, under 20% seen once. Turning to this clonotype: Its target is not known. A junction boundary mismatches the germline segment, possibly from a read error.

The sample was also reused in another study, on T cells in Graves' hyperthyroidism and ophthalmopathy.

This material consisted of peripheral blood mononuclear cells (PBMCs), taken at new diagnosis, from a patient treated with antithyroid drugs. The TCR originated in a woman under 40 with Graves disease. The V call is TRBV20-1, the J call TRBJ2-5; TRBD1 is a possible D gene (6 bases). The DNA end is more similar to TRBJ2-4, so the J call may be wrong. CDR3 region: CSAEDRRIAKSIQYF. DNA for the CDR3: TGCAGTGCTGAAGACAGGCGCATAGCCAAAAGCATTCAGTACTTC.